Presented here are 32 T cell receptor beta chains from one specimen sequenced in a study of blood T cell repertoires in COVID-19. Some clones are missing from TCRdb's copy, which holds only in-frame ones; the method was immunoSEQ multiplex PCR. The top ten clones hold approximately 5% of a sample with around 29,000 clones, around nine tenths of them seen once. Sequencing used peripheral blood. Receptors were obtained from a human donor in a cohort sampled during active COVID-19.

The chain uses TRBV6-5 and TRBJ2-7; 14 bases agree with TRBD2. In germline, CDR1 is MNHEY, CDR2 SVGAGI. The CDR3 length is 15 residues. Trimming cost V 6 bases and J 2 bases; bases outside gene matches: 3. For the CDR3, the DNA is TGTGCCAGCAGGTTGACTAGCGGGGGGGCCTACGAGCAGTACTTC. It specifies CASRLTSGGAYEQYF.

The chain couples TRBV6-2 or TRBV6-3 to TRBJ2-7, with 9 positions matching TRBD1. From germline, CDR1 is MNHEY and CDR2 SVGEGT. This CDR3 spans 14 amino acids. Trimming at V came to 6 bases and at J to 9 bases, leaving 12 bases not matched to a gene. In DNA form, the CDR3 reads TGTGCCAGCAGCGAACCGGGACAGGGCGAGCGGCAGTACTTC. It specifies CASSEPGQGERQYF.

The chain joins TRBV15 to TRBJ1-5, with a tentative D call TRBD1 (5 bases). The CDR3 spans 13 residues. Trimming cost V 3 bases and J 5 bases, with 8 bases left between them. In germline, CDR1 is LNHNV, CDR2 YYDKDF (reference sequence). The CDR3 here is CATSSGGDQPQHF. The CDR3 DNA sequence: TGTGCCACCAGCAGTGGGGGGGATCAGCCCCAGCATTTT.

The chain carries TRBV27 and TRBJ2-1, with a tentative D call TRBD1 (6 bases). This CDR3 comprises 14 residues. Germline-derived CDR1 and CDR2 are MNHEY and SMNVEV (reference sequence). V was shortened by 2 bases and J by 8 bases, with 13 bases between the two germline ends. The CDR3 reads CASSLIQGMDEQFF. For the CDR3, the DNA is TGTGCCAGCAGTTTAATACAGGGTATGGATGAGCAGTTCTTC.

The CDR3 here is CASSPPGLAGLGTEAFF. CDR3 bases: TGTGCCAGCAGTCCGCCGGGACTTGCAGGGTTGGGCACTGAAGCTTTCTTT. The genes are TRBV6-6 and TRBJ1-1; the D gene is possibly TRBD1 (5 bases). The germline gives CDR1 MNHNY, CDR2 SVGAGI (reference sequence). With 5 bases removed from V and 4 bases from J, the gap between germline ends came to 23 bases. This CDR3 region has 17 residues.

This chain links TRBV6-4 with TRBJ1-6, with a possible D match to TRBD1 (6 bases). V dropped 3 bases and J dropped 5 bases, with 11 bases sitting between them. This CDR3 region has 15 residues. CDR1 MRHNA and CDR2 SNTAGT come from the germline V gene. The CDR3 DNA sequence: TGTGCCAGCAGTGAGAGGTCAGGGGATAATTCACCCCTCCACTTT. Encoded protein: CASSERSGDNSPLHF.

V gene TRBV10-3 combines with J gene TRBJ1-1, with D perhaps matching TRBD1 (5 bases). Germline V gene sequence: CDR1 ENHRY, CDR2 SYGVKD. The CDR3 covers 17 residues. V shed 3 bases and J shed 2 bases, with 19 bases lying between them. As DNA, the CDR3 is TGTGCCATCAGTGAACGATATGAGACAGCTTTAAACACTGAAGCTTTCTTT. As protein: CAISERYETALNTEAFF.

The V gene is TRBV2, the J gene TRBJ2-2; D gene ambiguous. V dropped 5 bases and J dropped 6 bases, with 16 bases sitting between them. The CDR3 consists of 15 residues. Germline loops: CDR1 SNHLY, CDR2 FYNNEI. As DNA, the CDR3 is TGTGCCAGCAGTCTTAATGGCGGATACTCCGGGGAGCTGTTTTTT. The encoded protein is CASSLNGGYSGELFF.

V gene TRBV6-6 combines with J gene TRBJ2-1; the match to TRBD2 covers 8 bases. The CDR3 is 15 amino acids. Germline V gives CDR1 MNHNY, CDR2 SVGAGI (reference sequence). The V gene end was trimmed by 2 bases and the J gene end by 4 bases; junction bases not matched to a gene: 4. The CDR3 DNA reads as TGTGCCAGCAGTTACGCGGGGGGTAGGTACAATGAGCAGTTCTTC. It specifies CASSYAGGRYNEQFF.

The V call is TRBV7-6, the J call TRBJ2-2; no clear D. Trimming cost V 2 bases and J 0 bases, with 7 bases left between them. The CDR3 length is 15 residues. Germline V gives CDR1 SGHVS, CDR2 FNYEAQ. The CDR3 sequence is CASSLPSANTGELFF. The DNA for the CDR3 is TGTGCCAGCAGCTTACCCTCAGCGAACACCGGGGAGCTGTTTTTT.

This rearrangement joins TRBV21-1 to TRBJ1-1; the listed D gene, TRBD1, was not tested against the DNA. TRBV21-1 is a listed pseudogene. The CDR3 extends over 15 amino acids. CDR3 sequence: CASSKGHGTGVGAFF. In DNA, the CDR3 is TGTGCCAGCAGCAAAGGTCATGGGACAGGGGTAGGAGCTTTCTTT.

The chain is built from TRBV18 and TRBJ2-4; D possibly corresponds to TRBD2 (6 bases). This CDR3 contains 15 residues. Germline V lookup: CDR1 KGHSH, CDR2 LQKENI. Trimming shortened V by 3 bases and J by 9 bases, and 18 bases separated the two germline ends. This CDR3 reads CASSPPVGGVTIQYF. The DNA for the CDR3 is TGTGCCAGCTCACCCCCCGTGGGGGGAGTTACCATTCAGTACTTC.

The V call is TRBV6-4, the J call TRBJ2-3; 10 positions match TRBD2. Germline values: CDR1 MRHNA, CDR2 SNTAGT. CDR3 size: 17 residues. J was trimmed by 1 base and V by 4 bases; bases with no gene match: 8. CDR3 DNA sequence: TGTGCCAGCAGTGTCAACCCAAGCGGGGGGGGCACAGATACGCAGTATTTT. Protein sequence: CASSVNPSGGGTDTQYF.

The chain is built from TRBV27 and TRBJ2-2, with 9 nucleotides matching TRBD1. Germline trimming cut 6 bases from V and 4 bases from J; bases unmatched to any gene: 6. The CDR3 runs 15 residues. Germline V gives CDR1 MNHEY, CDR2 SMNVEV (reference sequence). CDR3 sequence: CASRGTGTSTGELFF. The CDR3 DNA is TGTGCCAGCAGGGGGACAGGGACGAGCACCGGGGAGCTGTTTTTT.

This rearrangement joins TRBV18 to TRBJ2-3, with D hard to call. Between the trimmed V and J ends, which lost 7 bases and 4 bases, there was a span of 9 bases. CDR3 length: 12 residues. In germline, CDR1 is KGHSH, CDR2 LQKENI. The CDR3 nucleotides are TGTGCCAGCTTTGCGGAAGCAGATACGCAGTATTTT. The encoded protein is CASFAEADTQYF.

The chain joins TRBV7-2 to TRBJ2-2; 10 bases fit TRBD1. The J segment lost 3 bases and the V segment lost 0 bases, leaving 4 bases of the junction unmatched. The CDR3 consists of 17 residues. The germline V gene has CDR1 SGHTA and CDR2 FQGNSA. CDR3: CASSLAPGTGDTGELFF. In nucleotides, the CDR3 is TGTGCCAGCAGCTTAGCTCCCGGGACAGGGGACACCGGGGAGCTGTTTTTT. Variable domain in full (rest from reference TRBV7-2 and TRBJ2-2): GAGVSQSPSNKVTEKGKDVELRCDPISGHTALYWYRQSLGQGLEFLIYFQGNSAPDKSGLPSDRFSAERTGGSVSTLTIQRTQQEDSAVYLCASSLAPGTGDTGELFFGEGSRLTVL.

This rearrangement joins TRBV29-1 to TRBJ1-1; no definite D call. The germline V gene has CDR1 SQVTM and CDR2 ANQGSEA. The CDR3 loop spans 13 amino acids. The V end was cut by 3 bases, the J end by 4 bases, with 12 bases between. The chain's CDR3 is CSVEVGRGTEAFF. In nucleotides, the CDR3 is TGCAGCGTTGAGGTGGGTCGGGGCACTGAAGCTTTCTTT.

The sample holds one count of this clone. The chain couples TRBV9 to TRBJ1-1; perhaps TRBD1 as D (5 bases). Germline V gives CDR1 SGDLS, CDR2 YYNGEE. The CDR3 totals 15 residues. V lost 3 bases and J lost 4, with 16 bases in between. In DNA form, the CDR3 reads TGTGCCAGCAGCGCCCCCGGGGGGGTGGTCACTGAAGCTTTCTTT. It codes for CASSAPGGVVTEAFF.

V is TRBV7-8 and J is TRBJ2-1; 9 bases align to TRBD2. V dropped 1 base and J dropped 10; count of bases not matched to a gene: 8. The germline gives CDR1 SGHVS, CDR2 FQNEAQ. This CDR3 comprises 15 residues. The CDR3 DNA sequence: TGTGCCAGCAGCTTAGGCGGGGGGGCAATTCAGGAGCAGTTCTTC. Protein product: CASSLGGGAIQEQFF.

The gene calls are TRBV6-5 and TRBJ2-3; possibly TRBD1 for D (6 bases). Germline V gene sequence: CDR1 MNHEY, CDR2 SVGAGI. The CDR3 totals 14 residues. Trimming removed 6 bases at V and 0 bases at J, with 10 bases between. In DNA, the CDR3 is TGTGCCAGCAGGAGGGGGTTAAGCACAGATACGCAGTATTTT. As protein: CASRRGLSTDTQYF.

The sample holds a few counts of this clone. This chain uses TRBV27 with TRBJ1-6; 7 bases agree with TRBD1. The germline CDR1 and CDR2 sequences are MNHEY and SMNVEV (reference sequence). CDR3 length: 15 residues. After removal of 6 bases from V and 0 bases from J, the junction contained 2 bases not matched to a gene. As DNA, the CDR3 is TGTGCCAGCAGACAGGGGAGCTCCTATAATTCACCCCTCCACTTT. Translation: CASRQGSSYNSPLHF.

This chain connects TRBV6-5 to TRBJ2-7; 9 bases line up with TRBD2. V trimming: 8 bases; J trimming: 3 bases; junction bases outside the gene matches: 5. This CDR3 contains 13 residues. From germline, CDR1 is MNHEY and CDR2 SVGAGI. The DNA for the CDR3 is TGTGCCAGCCGGCCTAGCGGGGACTACGAGCAGTACTTC. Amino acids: CASRPSGDYEQYF.

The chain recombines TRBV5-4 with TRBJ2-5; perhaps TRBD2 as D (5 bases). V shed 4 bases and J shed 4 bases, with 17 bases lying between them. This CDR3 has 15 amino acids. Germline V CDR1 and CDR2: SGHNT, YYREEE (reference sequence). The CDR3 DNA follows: TGTGCCAGCAGCCAACCGGGAAAGATAGGAGAGACCCAGTACTTC. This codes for CASSQPGKIGETQYF.

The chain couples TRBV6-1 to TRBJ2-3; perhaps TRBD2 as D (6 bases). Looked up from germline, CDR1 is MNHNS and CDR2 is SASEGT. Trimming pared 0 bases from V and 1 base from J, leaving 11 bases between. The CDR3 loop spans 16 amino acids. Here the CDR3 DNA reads TGTGCCAGCAGTGAAGCGCATGGCGGGGGCACAGATACGCAGTATTTT. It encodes CASSEAHGGGTDTQYF.

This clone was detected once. The CDR3 loop reads CASRNPGAPGTDTQYF. CDR3 nucleotide sequence: TGTGCCAGTAGAAACCCAGGGGCCCCCGGCACAGATACGCAGTATTTT. The chain employs TRBV19 and TRBJ2-3; weak D call: TRBD1 (6 bases). The CDR3 is 16 residues long. V lost 6 bases and J 1 base, leaving 17 bases between the germline ends. Per germline, CDR1 LNHDA and CDR2 SQIVND (reference sequence). The full variable domain, in which reference TRBV19 and TRBJ2-3 provide the parts outside the CDR3, is DGGITQSPKYLFRKEGQNVTLSCEQNLNHDAMYWYRQDPGQGLRLIYYSQIVNDFQKGDIAEGYSVSREKKESFPLTVTSAQKNPTAFYLCASRNPGAPGTDTQYFGPGTRLTVL.

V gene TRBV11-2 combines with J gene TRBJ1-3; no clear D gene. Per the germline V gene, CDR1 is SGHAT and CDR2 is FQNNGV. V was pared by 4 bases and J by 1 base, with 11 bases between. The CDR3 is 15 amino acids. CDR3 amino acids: CASSSRSGSGNTIYF. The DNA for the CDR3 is TGTGCCAGCAGCTCGCGGTCGGGATCTGGAAACACCATATATTTT. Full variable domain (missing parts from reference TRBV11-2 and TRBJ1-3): EAGVAQSPRYKIIEKRQSVAFWCNPISGHATLYWYQQILGQGPKLLIQFQNNGVVDDSQLPKDRFSAERLKGVDSTLKIQPAKLEDSAVYLCASSSRSGSGNTIYFGEGSWLTVV.

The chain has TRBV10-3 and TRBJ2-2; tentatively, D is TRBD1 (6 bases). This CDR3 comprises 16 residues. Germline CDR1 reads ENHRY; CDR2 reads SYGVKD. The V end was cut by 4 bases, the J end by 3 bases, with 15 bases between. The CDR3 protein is CAISVADRPYTGELFF. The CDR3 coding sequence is TGTGCCATCAGTGTTGCAGACAGGCCCTACACCGGGGAGCTGTTTTTT.

Written as DNA, the CDR3 is TGTGCCAGCAGCTTACCCATGATAGGGAGTTTCGAGCAGTACTTC. It codes for CASSLPMIGSFEQYF. V gene TRBV7-2 combines with J gene TRBJ2-7, with D possibly being TRBD2 (5 bases). The germline V gene has CDR1 SGHTA and CDR2 FQGNSA. The CDR3 consists of 15 residues. V lost 2 bases to trimming and J lost 6 bases, with 17 bases between them.

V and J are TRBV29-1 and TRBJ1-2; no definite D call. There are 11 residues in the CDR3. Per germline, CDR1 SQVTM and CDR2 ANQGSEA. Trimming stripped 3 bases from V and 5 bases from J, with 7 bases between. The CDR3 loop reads CSVDGGYGYTF. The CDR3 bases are TGCAGCGTTGACGGCGGGTATGGCTACACCTTC.

In DNA, the CDR3 is TGTGCCAGCAGTTTCCAGGGGGCGGAACAGCCCCAGCATTTT. It translates to CASSFQGAEQPQHF. The genes are TRBV28 and TRBJ1-5; TRBD1 agrees at 8 bases. The J segment lost 7 bases and the V segment lost 3 bases, leaving 5 bases of the junction unmatched. Germline V gene sequence: CDR1 MDHEN, CDR2 SYDVKM. The CDR3 extends over 14 amino acids.

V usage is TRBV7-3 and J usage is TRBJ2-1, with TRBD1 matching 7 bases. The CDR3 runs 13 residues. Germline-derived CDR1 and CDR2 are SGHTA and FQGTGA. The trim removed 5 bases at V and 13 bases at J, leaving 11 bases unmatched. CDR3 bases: TGTGCCAGCAGCCCAACAACAGGGGCTTATCAGTTCTTC. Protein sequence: CASSPTTGAYQFF.

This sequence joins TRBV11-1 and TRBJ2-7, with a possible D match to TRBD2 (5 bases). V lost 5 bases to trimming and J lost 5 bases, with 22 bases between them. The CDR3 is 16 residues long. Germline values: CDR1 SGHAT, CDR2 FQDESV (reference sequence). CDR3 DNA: TGTGCCAGCAGCCATTGGGCCGGGATAACGCCTAACGAGCAGTACTTC. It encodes CASSHWAGITPNEQYF.